These 25 T cell receptor beta chains were all obtained from the same sample, sequenced in a study of T cells after yellow fever vaccination. TCRdb re-analysed the 5' RACE reads in MiXCR, keeping a single row per CDR3 protein. Among about 170,000 distinct CDR3 sequences listed, more than 9.5% were seen once. Sequencing was performed on CD8+ T cells sorted from PBMCs, taken 15 days after the yellow fever booster vaccination. The receptors derive from a man aged 18 to 35 who received the YFV17D yellow fever vaccine.

The V gene is TRBV7-9, the J gene TRBJ2-1; the match to TRBD2 covers 9 bases. With V trimmed by 5 bases and J by 5 bases, 7 bases remained unmatched. Germline V CDR1 and CDR2: SEHNR, FQNEAQ (reference sequence). This CDR3 is built from 15 residues. The CDR3 region has the DNA TGTGCCAGCAGCCCGCGACTAGCGGAGAACAATGAGCAGTTCTTC. Translating gives CASSPRLAENNEQFF.

This clonotype showed up just a few times. This rearrangement joins TRBV6-2 or TRBV6-3 to TRBJ2-1; D is undetermined. This CDR3 comprises 13 residues. Germline CDR1 is MNHEY and CDR2 is SVGEGT. V lost 4 bases, J lost 1 base, and 5 bases lay in between. As DNA, the CDR3 is TGTGCCAGCAGTTTTAATTCCTACAATGAGCAGTTCTTC. Amino acid sequence: CASSFNSYNEQFF.

This clonotype was seen more than once but under ten times. The chain couples TRBV5-4 to TRBJ1-2; TRBD1 matches 7 bases. V shed 3 bases and J 3 bases; nucleotides not matched to a gene: 11. The CDR3 is 16 amino acids. Germline V gene sequence: CDR1 SGHNT, CDR2 YYREEE (reference sequence). CDR3 in amino acids: CASSSPTGSYYYGYTF. CDR3 bases: TGTGCCAGCAGCTCCCCGACAGGGTCTTATTACTATGGCTACACCTTC.

J is TRBJ1-3 and V is TRBV11-2; no clear D. V was trimmed by 0 bases and J by 4 bases, leaving 7 bases between them. The germline V gene has CDR1 SGHAT and CDR2 FQNNGV. CDR3 length: 14 amino acids. Written as DNA, the CDR3 is TGTGCCAGCAGCTTAGAGATTCTGGGAAACACCATATATTTT. Amino acids: CASSLEILGNTIYF.

This clonotype came up a few times. The chain combines TRBV6-2 or TRBV6-3 with TRBJ1-2; D unresolved. Per the germline V gene, CDR1 is MNHEY and CDR2 is SVGEGT. The CDR3 runs to 12 residues. Between the trimmed V and J ends, which lost 6 bases and 2 bases, there was a span of 7 bases. CDR3 amino acids: CASRKDNYGYTF. CDR3 bases: TGTGCCAGCAGAAAAGACAACTATGGCTACACCTTC.

This clonotype was seen a few times. The V and J genes are TRBV3-1 and TRBJ2-5; D is possibly TRBD2 (6 bases). The CDR3 totals 16 residues. Trimming took 0 bases from V and 1 from J, leaving 12 bases between them. Germline lookup yields CDR1 LGHDT and CDR2 YNNKEL (reference sequence). The CDR3 is CASSQDGAGIQETQYF. CDR3 sequence (DNA): TGTGCCAGCAGCCAAGATGGGGCGGGGATCCAAGAGACCCAGTACTTC.

This clonotype turned up a few times. The chain recombines TRBV9 with TRBJ2-1; unclear D gene. Germline CDR1 SGDLS, CDR2 YYNGEE. Trimming stripped 3 bases from V and 3 bases from J, with 4 bases between. The CDR3 is 12 residues long. CDR3 region: CASSGDYNEQFF. CDR3 sequence (DNA): TGTGCCAGCAGCGGAGACTACAATGAGCAGTTCTTC.

The table lists this clonotype with many counts. The V and J genes are TRBV29-1 and TRBJ1-2; 9 bases map to TRBD1. This CDR3 contains 12 residues. V dropped 7 bases and J dropped 7; count of bases not matched to a gene: 7. From germline, CDR1 is SQVTM and CDR2 ANQGSEA. Here the CDR3 reads CSGGQGSIGYTF. The CDR3 DNA reads as TGCAGCGGGGGACAGGGCTCCATTGGCTACACCTTC.

This sequence joins TRBV27 and TRBJ2-1; 7 nucleotides agree with TRBD2. This CDR3 spans 15 amino acids. V shed 3 bases, J shed 6 bases, and the junction held 8 bases outside the gene matches. In germline, CDR1 is MNHEY, CDR2 SMNVEV (reference sequence). CDR3 protein: CASSLTGGLINEQFF. In DNA, the CDR3 is TGTGCCAGCAGTTTGACGGGGGGATTGATCAATGAGCAGTTCTTC.

The J gene is TRBJ1-4, the V gene TRBV4-3; D call uncertain. Germline CDR1 is LGHNA and CDR2 is YSLEER. V was pared by 1 base and J by 7 bases, with 19 bases between. This CDR3 is 17 amino acids long. CDR3 sequence reads: CASSQVGFKVSGEKLFF. CDR3 coding DNA: TGCGCCAGCAGCCAAGTGGGATTCAAAGTATCGGGTGAAAAACTGTTTTTT.

The V call is TRBV25-1, the J call TRBJ2-1; D gene ambiguous. V lost 2 bases to trimming and J lost 9 bases, with 5 bases between them. Germline assignment: CDR1 MGHDK and CDR2 SYGVNS. The CDR3 extends over 11 amino acids. CDR3 residues: CASSESVEQFF. CDR3 DNA sequence: TGTGCCAGCAGTGAAAGCGTTGAGCAGTTCTTC. Filled out from reference TRBV25-1 and TRBJ2-1, the complete variable domain reads EADIYQTPRYLVIGTGKKITLECSQTMGHDKMYWYQQDPGMELHLIHYSYGVNSTEKGDLSSESTVSRIRTEHFPLTLESARPSHTSQYLCASSESVEQFFGPGTRLTVL.

This clonotype was detected only a few times. The chain is built from TRBV6-6 and TRBJ1-2, with D possibly TRBD1 on 6 matching bases. V shed 5 bases and J shed 1 base, with 17 bases lying between them. This CDR3 is built from 16 residues. The germline gives CDR1 MNHNY, CDR2 SVGAGI (reference sequence). This CDR3 reads CASSPRQDPLNYGYTF. The CDR3 DNA sequence: TGTGCCAGCAGTCCGAGACAGGACCCACTTAACTATGGCTACACCTTC.

The J gene is TRBJ2-3, the V gene TRBV4-1, with 7 nucleotides matching TRBD1. Per germline, CDR1 MGHRA and CDR2 YSYEKL. The CDR3 runs to 16 residues. J gave up 2 bases and V 4 bases, and 9 bases lay outside the gene matches. The CDR3 spells CASSPRDSRLTDTQYF. The CDR3 nucleotides are TGCGCCAGCAGCCCCCGGGACAGCAGACTCACAGATACGCAGTATTTT.

This chain connects TRBV4-1 to TRBJ1-5, with D perhaps TRBD1 (5 bases). This CDR3 region has 18 residues. Per germline, CDR1 MGHRA and CDR2 YSYEKL. The ends were cut back, 0 bases at V and 3 bases at J, with 18 bases in the middle. CDR3 sequence (DNA): TGCGCCAGCAGCCAAGACCCCGGGGGAGGTCGTAACAATCAGCCCCAGCATTTT. It yields the protein CASSQDPGGGRNNQPQHF.

The chain has TRBV20-1 and TRBJ2-3; D may be TRBD2 (6 bases). The V end was cut by 3 bases, the J end by 3 bases, with 16 bases between. The CDR3 loop spans 15 amino acids. The germline V gene has CDR1 DFQATT and CDR2 SNEGSKA (reference sequence). This CDR3 reads CSASETAGFTDTQYF. The DNA for the CDR3 is TGCAGTGCTAGTGAAACCGCGGGGTTTACAGATACGCAGTATTTT.

The rearrangement joins TRBV4-1 to TRBJ1-2; D unresolved. The CDR3 totals 15 residues. The V and J ends lost 2 bases and 2 bases respectively, with 12 bases between them. Germline V gene lookup returns CDR1 MGHRA and CDR2 YSYEKL. As DNA, the CDR3 is TGCGCCAGCAGCCAATTCTCGCAGCTCAACTATGGCTACACCTTC. Translated, it gives CASSQFSQLNYGYTF.

This clonotype has only a few counts. The chain joins TRBV9 to TRBJ2-7; 7 nucleotides agree with TRBD2. Trimming cost V 4 bases and J 6 bases; bases outside gene matches: 7. Per germline, CDR1 SGDLS and CDR2 YYNGEE. The CDR3 has 13 residues. CDR3 DNA sequence: TGTGCCAGCAGCCCGGGATGGGGGGGCGAGCAGTACGTC. Protein: CASSPGWGGEQYV.

J is TRBJ1-1 and V is TRBV12-3 or TRBV12-4; TRBD1 might be the D (5 bases). Trimming stripped 6 bases from V and 1 base from J, with 12 bases between. The CDR3 covers 14 residues. CDR3 coding DNA: TGTGCCAGCAGCCTTGAACAGGAGAACACTGAAGCTTTCTTT. Protein sequence: CASSLEQENTEAFF.

The V and J genes are TRBV4-1 and TRBJ2-7; 9 nucleotides match TRBD2. The length of the CDR3 is 14 residues. Germline V gene lookup returns CDR1 MGHRA and CDR2 YSYEKL. V dropped 1 base and J dropped 13; count of bases not matched to a gene: 11. CDR3 in amino acids: CASSQGPLTSGCYF. CDR3 in DNA: TGCGCCAGCAGCCAAGGGCCCTTGACTAGCGGTTGCTACTTC.

The genes are TRBV7-2 and TRBJ2-3, with 7 bases lining up with TRBD2. Germline V gene data show CDR1 as SGHTA and CDR2 as FQGNSA. The CDR3 has 18 residues. V shed 7 bases, J shed 4 bases, and the junction held 20 bases outside the gene matches. CDR3 amino acids: CASKPSSGWRGFPDTQYF. The CDR3 DNA reads as TGTGCCAGCAAGCCCTCTTCGGGGTGGCGGGGGTTCCCAGATACGCAGTATTTT.

The chain employs TRBV19 and TRBJ1-2; D may be TRBD1 (5 bases). V lost 3 bases, J lost 9 bases, and 8 bases lay in between. Germline assignment: CDR1 LNHDA and CDR2 SQIVND (reference sequence). The CDR3 sequence is 11 residues long. The CDR3 is CASSIKGSYTF. CDR3 bases: TGTGCCAGTAGTATTAAGGGGAGCTACACCTTC.

The chain carries TRBV20-1 and TRBJ2-5, with 13 nucleotides matching TRBD2. The CDR3 consists of 18 residues. Germline V lookup: CDR1 DFQATT, CDR2 SNEGSKA (reference sequence). V dropped 1 base and J dropped 0; count of bases not matched to a gene: 8. CDR3 amino acids: CSARAGLAGKGYQETQYF. The CDR3 DNA sequence: TGCAGTGCTAGAGCGGGACTAGCGGGGAAGGGGTACCAAGAGACCCAGTACTTC.

This clonotype was recorded many times. CDR3 nucleotide sequence: TGTGCCAGCAGCCCCGGACTATCATCTAGCACAGATACGCAGTATTTT. Translation gives CASSPGLSSSTDTQYF. The chain has TRBV7-9 and TRBJ2-3, with a weak D call TRBD2 (6 bases). V was trimmed by 5 bases and J by 0 bases, leaving 15 bases between them. The germline gives CDR1 SEHNR, CDR2 FQNEAQ (reference sequence). This CDR3 region has 16 residues. The variable domain in full, with the rest retrieved from reference TRBV7-9 and TRBJ2-3, is DTGVSQNPRHKITKRGQNVTFRCDPISEHNRLYWYRQTLGQGPEFLTYFQNEAQLEKSRLLSDRFSAERPKGSFSTLEIQRTEQGDSAMYLCASSPGLSSSTDTQYFGPGTRLTVL.

This clonotype was seen more than once but under ten times. The J gene is TRBJ2-2, the V gene TRBV29-1; D unclear. The CDR3 is 14 amino acids. CDR1 SQVTM and CDR2 ANQGSEA come from the germline V gene. The V gene lost 4 bases and the J gene lost 6 bases, with 15 bases spanning the gap. In nucleotides, the CDR3 is TGCAGCGTTGGTCCTGGGGTCGGAGCCGGGGAGCTGTTTTTT. This gives the protein CSVGPGVGAGELFF.

The CDR3 reads CAISESTDTQYF. CDR3 in DNA: TGTGCCATCAGTGAGTCCACAGATACGCAGTATTTT. The V and J genes are TRBV10-3 and TRBJ2-3, with D uncertain. The CDR3 is 12 amino acids. The V gene's germline CDR1 is ENHRY and CDR2 SYGVKD. V was shortened by 0 bases and J by 2 bases, with 0 bases between the two germline ends.